A selection of T cell receptor beta chains follows, all from one sample in a study of regulatory T cells in long-lasting Graves disease. In TCRdb, the multiplex PCR reads were re-called with MiXCR into one record per CDR3 protein. The data contain about 430,000 distinct CDR3 sequences, under 25% of them singletons. This material consisted of peripheral blood mononuclear cells (PBMCs), taken when the disease was refractory, from a patient treated with antithyroid drugs. The source is a female donor with Graves disease. Both conserved end residues are part of each CDR3. D genes are given only for firm matches. Expanded clones are given a class, and other clones once, few, many or no size at all.

d_call	v_call	j_call	clone_size	cdr3_aa	cdr3_nt
TRBD2	TRBV5-1	TRBJ2-7	many	CASSYSGLEEQYF	TGCGCCAGCAGCTATAGCGGACTAGAGGAGCAGTACTTC
TRBD2	TRBV15	TRBJ2-2	few	CATSPDWTSGGSGELFF	TGTGCCACCAGCCCAGACTGGACTAGCGGGGGGTCCGGGGAGCTGTTTTTT
NA	TRBV6-1	TRBJ1-4	many	CASRKGSNEKLFF	TGTGCCAGCAGGAAAGGGTCTAATGAAAAACTGTTTTTT
TRBD2	TRBV28	TRBJ2-7	many	CASSKNSGPSSYEQYF	TGTGCCAGCAGTAAGAATAGCGGGCCCAGCTCCTACGAGCAGTACTTC
TRBD1	TRBV27	TRBJ1-1	many	CASSPTGETEAFF	TGTGCCAGCAGTCCGACAGGGGAAACTGAAGCTTTCTTT
TRBD1	TRBV28	TRBJ1-1	many	CASSYLGTGGRNTEAFF	TGTGCCAGCAGTTATCTCGGGACAGGGGGAAGGAACACTGAAGCTTTCTTT
NA	TRBV4-1	TRBJ2-7	NA	CASSQEGTVVAYEQYF	TGCGCCAGCAGCCAAGAGGGGACGGTGGTGGCCTACGAGCAGTACTTC
NA	TRBV2	TRBJ1-4	many	CASSPARVTNEKLFF	TGTGCCAGCTCCCCCGCCAGGGTCACTAATGAAAAACTGTTTTTT
NA	TRBV19	TRBJ1-5	few	CASKVGLNSNQPQHF	TGTGCCAGTAAGGTGGGACTCAATAGCAATCAGCCCCAGCATTTT
NA	TRBV15	TRBJ2-7	many	CATSRDLRRRQPDYEQYF	TGTGCCACCAGCAGAGATCTCCGGAGGCGGCAGCCAGACTACGAGCAGTACTTC
NA	TRBV7-9	TRBJ2-7	many	CASSFTGLNEQYF	TGTGCCAGCAGCTTCACAGGGCTAAACGAGCAGTACTTC
NA	TRBV24-1	TRBJ1-1	many	CATSDLSHRVVSTEAFF	TGTGCCACCAGTGACTTAAGCCACAGGGTGGTAAGCACTGAAGCTTTCTTT
NA	TRBV4-1	TRBJ2-3	NA	CASSHGGDTQYF	TGCGCCAGCAGCCACGGGGGAGATACGCAGTATTTT
NA	TRBV20-1	TRBJ2-1	few	CSARESFRYNEQFF	TGCAGTGCTAGAGAATCCTTTCGCTACAATGAGCAGTTCTTC
NA	TRBV3-1	TRBJ2-1	few	CASSQGSTAAYNEQFF	TGTGCCAGCAGCCAAGGATCTACAGCTGCCTACAATGAGCAGTTCTTC